The 26 T cell receptor beta chains given below trace back to one sample, sequenced in a study of identical twins. Using its own MiXCR run on the 5' RACE reads, TCRdb lists one record per CDR3 protein. The profile shows some 1,600,000 distinct CDR3 sequences, about 31% of them singletons. Sequences were obtained from cord blood. All receptors come from a newborn girl in good health.

In this sample, this clonotype turned up a few times. The chain has TRBV11-2 and TRBJ1-5; 7 bases match TRBD1. Trimming took 6 bases from V and 2 from J; bases not matched to a gene: 10. Germline-derived CDR1 and CDR2 are SGHAT and FQNNGV. This CDR3 has 16 amino acids. In DNA form, the CDR3 reads TGTGCCAGCAGTAGCGTAGGGGGCGTCGGCAATCAGCCCCAGCATTTT. It translates to CASSSVGGVGNQPQHF.

On this clonotype itself: The junction does not match germline at one end; this may be a read error. This sequence joins TRBV5-1 and TRBJ2-2, with D unresolved. Germline values: CDR1 SGHRS, CDR2 YFSETQ. This CDR3 has 14 residues. The CDR3 DNA reads TGCGTCAGCAGCTGGGCCCCTAAATCCGGGGAGCTGTTTTTT. Encoded protein: CVSSWAPKSGELFF.

The chain is built from TRBV6-1 and TRBJ2-1, with D unclear. Germline V gene data show CDR1 as MNHNS and CDR2 as SASEGT. The ends were cut back, 4 bases at V and 3 bases at J, with 13 bases in the middle. The CDR3 is 15 amino acids. The CDR3 DNA is TGTGCCAGCAGTGGACGAATCCTTAACTACAATGAGCAGTTCTTC. Translating gives CASSGRILNYNEQFF.

This chain joins TRBV19 and TRBJ2-1; 7 bases match TRBD1. V gave up 9 bases and J gave up 3 bases; unmatched junction bases: 11. Germline V gene sequence: CDR1 LNHDA, CDR2 SQIVND (reference sequence). The CDR3 runs 15 residues. The CDR3 sequence is CASNNRQGGYNEQFF. CDR3 nucleotides: TGTGCCAGCAATAACCGACAGGGTGGCTACAATGAGCAGTTCTTC.

The chain employs TRBV20-1 and TRBJ2-1; tentative D call: TRBD2 (6 bases). The CDR3 contains 13 residues. Germline V gives CDR1 DFQATT, CDR2 SNEGSKA (reference sequence). The V and J ends lost 4 bases and 6 bases respectively, with 13 bases between them. The DNA for the CDR3 is TGCAGTGCTACGACCGGGACTCGCAATGAGCAGTTCTTC. This sequence encodes CSATTGTRNEQFF.

This clonotype was detected ten times or more. This chain uses TRBV20-1 with TRBJ2-5; 8 nucleotides line up with TRBD2. The CDR3 runs 12 residues. V was clipped by 1 base and J by 5 bases; unmatched bases: 0. From germline, CDR1 is DFQATT and CDR2 SNEGSKA (reference sequence). CDR3 nucleotides: TGCAGTGCTAGAGCGGGAGGGGAGACCCAGTACTTC. It encodes CSARAGGETQYF.

This clonotype was observed once. The CDR3 spells CASSPGRGGTSTDTQYF. The CDR3 DNA follows: TGCGCCAGCAGCCCCGGGAGAGGGGGCACTAGCACAGATACGCAGTATTTT. J is TRBJ2-3 and V is TRBV4-1, with D tentatively TRBD1 (7 bases). CDR1 and CDR2 (germline): MGHRA, YSYEKL. Trimming cost V 4 bases and J 0 bases, with 17 bases left between them. The CDR3 consists of 17 residues.

The J gene is TRBJ2-7, the V gene TRBV5-5; 7 bases are a match to TRBD2. Unmatched junction bases numbered 7, after V lost 1 base and J lost 0 bases. CDR1 SGHKS and CDR2 YYEKEE come from the germline V gene (reference sequence). The CDR3 has 16 amino acids. CDR3 protein: CASSLIAASGSYEQYF. As DNA, the CDR3 is TGTGCCAGCAGCTTGATCGCGGCTAGCGGCTCCTACGAGCAGTACTTC.

This clonotype was detected only a few times. This sequence joins TRBV3-1 and TRBJ2-4; D is uncertain. The J call may be faulty, since TRBJ2-7 better matches the DNA end. Germline V gene lookup returns CDR1 LGHDT and CDR2 YNNKEL (reference sequence). The CDR3 spans 12 residues. The CDR3 DNA follows: TGTGCCAGCAGCCACTTAAATTACGAGCAGTACTTC. Amino acids: CASSHLNYEQYF.

This sequence joins TRBV20-1 and TRBJ2-1; 13 bases align to TRBD2. The CDR3 length is 15 residues. Germline V gene data show CDR1 as DFQATT and CDR2 as SNEGSKA (reference sequence). The J segment lost 5 bases and the V segment lost 2 bases, leaving 3 bases of the junction unmatched. The CDR3 DNA follows: TGCAGTGCTAGAAAGGGACTAGCGGGAAACAATGAGCAGTTCTTC. This gives the protein CSARKGLAGNNEQFF.

This clonotype was observed a handful of times. The V gene is TRBV9, the J gene TRBJ2-3, with D possibly being TRBD1 (5 bases). V was clipped by 0 bases and J by 0 bases, with 8 bases between them. CDR3 length: 15 residues. Germline loops: CDR1 SGDLS, CDR2 YYNGEE. This CDR3 is CASSVADSSTDTQYF. The CDR3 bases are TGTGCCAGCAGCGTAGCTGACAGTAGCACAGATACGCAGTATTTT.

There are a few counts of this clonotype. The genes are TRBV6-1 and TRBJ2-7; D is ambiguous. The CDR3 length is 14 residues. Deletions cut 3 bases from V and 2 bases from J, with 11 bases between. Per the germline V gene, CDR1 is MNHNS and CDR2 is SASEGT. In DNA, the CDR3 is TGTGCCAGCAGTGACGTTCTCGCCCCCTACGAGCAGTACTTC. Protein: CASSDVLAPYEQYF.

The rearrangement joins TRBV4-1 to TRBJ2-3, with TRBD2 identical over 7 bases. This CDR3 region has 17 residues. V trimming: 1 base; J trimming: 1 base; junction bases outside the gene matches: 8. From germline, CDR1 is MGHRA and CDR2 YSYEKL. The CDR3 loop reads CASSQVTSGEGTDTQYF. The CDR3 nucleotides are TGCGCCAGCAGCCAAGTAACCAGCGGGGAGGGCACAGATACGCAGTATTTT.

The chain has TRBV5-5 and TRBJ1-1, with unresolved D. With 4 bases removed from V and 1 base from J, the gap between germline ends came to 20 bases. Germline V gene lookup returns CDR1 SGHKS and CDR2 YYEKEE (reference sequence). This CDR3 spans 17 amino acids. CDR3 nucleotide sequence: TGTGCCAGCAGCCGGGTCCAGCTTCGGGCCGAGAACACTGAAGCTTTCTTT. As protein: CASSRVQLRAENTEAFF.

In this sample, this clonotype turned up a few times. The rearrangement joins TRBV6-2 or TRBV6-3 to TRBJ2-5; TRBD2 is a possible D gene (5 bases). Trimming stripped 5 bases from V and 2 bases from J, with 15 bases between. This CDR3 is built from 15 residues. Germline lookup yields CDR1 MNHEY and CDR2 SVGEGT. CDR3 DNA sequence: TGTGCCAGCAGTCCCCTAACGAGACTACAAGAGACCCAGTACTTC. Residues: CASSPLTRLQETQYF.

The V gene is TRBV20-1, the J gene TRBJ1-4; the match to TRBD1 covers 8 bases. The CDR3 runs to 13 residues. Germline values: CDR1 DFQATT, CDR2 SNEGSKA (reference sequence). Losses at the gene ends were 6 bases for V and 10 bases for J; bases not matched to a gene: 10. CDR3 bases: TGCAGTGCAACTGACAGGGGCGGGAGAAAACTGTTTTTT. Residues: CSATDRGGRKLFF.

The chain recombines TRBV29-1 with TRBJ2-3, with 9 bases lining up with TRBD2. The CDR3 covers 13 residues. J was trimmed by 7 bases and V by 7 bases; bases with no gene match: 9. Germline V CDR1 and CDR2: SQVTM, ANQGSEA. This CDR3 is CSGGTSNLNTQYF. The CDR3 DNA reads as TGCAGCGGCGGGACTAGCAACTTAAATACGCAGTATTTT.

This clonotype was observed a handful of times. This chain links TRBV4-1 with TRBJ1-2; no clear D gene. Trimming left V 5 bases short and J 4 bases short, with 11 bases between. Germline V gives CDR1 MGHRA, CDR2 YSYEKL. The CDR3 is 13 amino acids. In nucleotides, the CDR3 is TGCGCCAGCAGCGACTCCGGAACCTATGGCTACACCTTC. This gives the protein CASSDSGTYGYTF.

V is TRBV5-6 and J is TRBJ1-3, with D hard to call. CDR1 SGHDT and CDR2 YYEEEE come from the germline V gene. Between the trimmed V and J ends, which lost 1 base and 2 bases, there was a span of 16 bases. This CDR3 has 17 amino acids. CDR3 sequence (DNA): TGTGCCAGCAGCTTGATGGGAGCCGTCCCTCCTGGAAACACCATATATTTT. It specifies CASSLMGAVPPGNTIYF.

The CDR3 nucleotides read TGCAGTGCCTCCGGGACTAGGAAGGGTACGCAGTATTTT. Translation: CSASGTRKGTQYF. The rearrangement links TRBV20-1 to TRBJ2-3, with 8 bases that match TRBD2. V was clipped by 6 bases and J by 8 bases; unmatched bases: 10. The CDR3 is 13 amino acids. The germline V gene encodes CDR1 DFQATT and CDR2 SNEGSKA (reference sequence).

CDR3 bases: TGTGCCAGCAAGGGTAGCGGGGGCCTCTTGGGCGAGCAGTACTTC. This encodes CASKGSGGLLGEQYF. The chain recombines TRBV12-3 or TRBV12-4 with TRBJ2-1; TRBD2 matches 9 bases. The DNA end favors TRBJ2-7, so the J call may be wrong. The CDR3 length is 15 residues.

The chain links TRBV10-3 to TRBJ2-1, with 14 bases lining up with TRBD2. There are 15 residues in the CDR3. Trimming removed 6 bases from V and 8 bases from J; junction bases left unmatched: 6. From germline, CDR1 is ENHRY and CDR2 SYGVKD. CDR3 residues: CAIRAGTSGRYEQFF. For the CDR3, the DNA is TGTGCCATCAGGGCCGGGACTAGCGGGAGATATGAGCAGTTCTTC.

The chain couples TRBV5-5 to TRBJ1-5; no clear D. Germline CDR1 and CDR2: SGHKS and YYEKEE (reference sequence). This CDR3 spans 15 amino acids. Deletions cut 1 base from V and 1 base from J, with 9 bases between. CDR3 sequence (DNA): TGTGCCAGCAGCTTGAGAGATATGAGCAATCAGCCCCAGCATTTT. Encoded protein: CASSLRDMSNQPQHF.

The genes are TRBV27 and TRBJ2-7; D not resolved. V shed 2 bases and J shed 0 bases, with 8 bases lying between them. Germline CDR1 MNHEY, CDR2 SMNVEV (reference sequence). The CDR3 has 14 amino acids. This CDR3 is CASSLRVASYEQYF. In DNA form, the CDR3 reads TGTGCCAGCAGTTTAAGGGTAGCCTCCTACGAGCAGTACTTC.

This chain connects TRBV7-2 to TRBJ2-3, with a tentative D call TRBD2 (5 bases). The ends were cut back, 4 bases at V and 5 bases at J, with 13 bases in the middle. This CDR3 comprises 14 residues. CDR1 and CDR2 (germline): SGHTA, FQGNSA. The CDR3 loop is CASSSSPAGDTQYF. CDR3 bases: TGTGCCAGCAGCTCCAGTCCGGCGGGAGATACGCAGTATTTT.

The count of this clonotype is one. A much bigger clone sits one base away, suggesting this may be a read error. The CDR3 loop is CAIPRTSRRNEQYF. The CDR3 region has the DNA TGTGCCATCCCTCGTACTTCGCGGAGAAATGAGCAGTACTTC. The V and J genes are TRBV15 and TRBJ2-7; D is unresolved. In germline, CDR1 is LNHNV, CDR2 YYDKDF (reference sequence). The ends were cut back, 10 bases at V and 7 bases at J, with 23 bases in the middle. The CDR3 sequence is 14 residues long. Supplemented by reference TRBV15 and TRBJ2-7, the full variable domain reads DAMVIQNPRYQVTQFGKPVTLSCSQTLNHNVMYWYQQKSSQAPKLLFHYYDKDFNNEADTPDNFQSRRPNTSFCFLDIRSPGLGDTAMYLCAIPRTSRRNEQYFGPGTRLTVT.